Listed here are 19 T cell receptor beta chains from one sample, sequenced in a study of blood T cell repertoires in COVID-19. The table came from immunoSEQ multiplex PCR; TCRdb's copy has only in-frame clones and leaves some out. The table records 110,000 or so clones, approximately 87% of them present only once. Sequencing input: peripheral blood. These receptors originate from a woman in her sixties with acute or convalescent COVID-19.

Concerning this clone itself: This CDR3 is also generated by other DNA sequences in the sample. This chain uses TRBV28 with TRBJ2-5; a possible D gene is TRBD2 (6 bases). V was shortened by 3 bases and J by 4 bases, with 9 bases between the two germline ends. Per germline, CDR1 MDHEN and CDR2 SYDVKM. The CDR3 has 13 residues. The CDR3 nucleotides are TGTGCCAGCAGTTTCTCCGGGAGAGAGACCCAGTACTTC. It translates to CASSFSGRETQYF.

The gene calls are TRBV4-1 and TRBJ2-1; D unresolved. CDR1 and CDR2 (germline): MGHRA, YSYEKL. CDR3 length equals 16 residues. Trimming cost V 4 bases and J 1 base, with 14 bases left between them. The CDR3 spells CASSPVVVSSYNEQFF. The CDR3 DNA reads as TGCGCCAGCAGCCCGGTAGTGGTGTCTTCCTACAATGAGCAGTTCTTC.

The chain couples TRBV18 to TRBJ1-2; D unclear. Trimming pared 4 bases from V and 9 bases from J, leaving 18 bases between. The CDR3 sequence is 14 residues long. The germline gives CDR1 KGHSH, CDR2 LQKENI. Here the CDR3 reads CASSRDDLTESYTF. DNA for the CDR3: TGTGCCAGCTCACGAGACGACTTGACCGAAAGCTACACCTTC.

CDR3 coding DNA: TGTGCCAGCAGTGCGGGAGGGACAGGGCTATCCGGGGAGCTGTTTTTT. Its translation: CASSAGGTGLSGELFF. This chain connects TRBV25-1 to TRBJ2-2; tentatively, D is TRBD1 (9 bases). The CDR3 is 16 amino acids. V shed 4 bases and J shed 6 bases, with 18 bases lying between them. Per the germline V gene, CDR1 is MGHDK and CDR2 is SYGVNS.

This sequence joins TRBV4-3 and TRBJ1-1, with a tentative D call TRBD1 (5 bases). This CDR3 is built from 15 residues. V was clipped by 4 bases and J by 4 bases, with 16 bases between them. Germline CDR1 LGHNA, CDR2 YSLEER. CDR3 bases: TGCGCCAGCAGCCCGGAGGGGTTACAGGTCACTGAAGCTTTCTTT. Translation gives CASSPEGLQVTEAFF.

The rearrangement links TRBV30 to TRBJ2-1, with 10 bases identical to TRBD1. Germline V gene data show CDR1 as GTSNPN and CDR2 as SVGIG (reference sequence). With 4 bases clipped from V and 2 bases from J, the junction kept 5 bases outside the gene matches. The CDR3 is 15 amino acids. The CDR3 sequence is CAWTQGTGAYNEQFF. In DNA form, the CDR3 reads TGTGCCTGGACCCAAGGGACAGGGGCCTACAATGAGCAGTTCTTC.

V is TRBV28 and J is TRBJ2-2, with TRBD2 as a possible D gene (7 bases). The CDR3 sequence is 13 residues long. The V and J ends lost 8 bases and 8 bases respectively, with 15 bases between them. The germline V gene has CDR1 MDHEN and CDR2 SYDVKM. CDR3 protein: CASRSGGLGELFF. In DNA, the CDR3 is TGTGCCAGCCGATCGGGGGGCCTGGGGGAGCTGTTTTTT.

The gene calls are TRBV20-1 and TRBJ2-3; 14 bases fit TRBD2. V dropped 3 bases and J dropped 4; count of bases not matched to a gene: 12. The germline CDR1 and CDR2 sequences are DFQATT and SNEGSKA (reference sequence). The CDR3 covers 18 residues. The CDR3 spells CSASDLLGLAGEADTQYF. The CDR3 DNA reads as TGCAGTGCTAGTGACCTTCTGGGACTAGCGGGAGAAGCAGATACGCAGTATTTT.

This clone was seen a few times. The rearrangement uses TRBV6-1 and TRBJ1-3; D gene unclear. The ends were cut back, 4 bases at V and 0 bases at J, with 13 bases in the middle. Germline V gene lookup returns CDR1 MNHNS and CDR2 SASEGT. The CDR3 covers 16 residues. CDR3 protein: CASSAGKTGSGNTIYF. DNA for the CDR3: TGTGCCAGCAGTGCCGGAAAGACGGGCTCTGGAAACACCATATATTTT.

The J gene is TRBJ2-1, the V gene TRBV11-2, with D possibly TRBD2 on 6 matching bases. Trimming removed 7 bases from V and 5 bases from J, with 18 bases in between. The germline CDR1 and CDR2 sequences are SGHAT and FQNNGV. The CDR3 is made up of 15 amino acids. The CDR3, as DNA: TGTGCCAGCAACCTCGCCGCAGCGGGCCACAATGAGCAGTTCTTC. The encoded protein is CASNLAAAGHNEQFF.

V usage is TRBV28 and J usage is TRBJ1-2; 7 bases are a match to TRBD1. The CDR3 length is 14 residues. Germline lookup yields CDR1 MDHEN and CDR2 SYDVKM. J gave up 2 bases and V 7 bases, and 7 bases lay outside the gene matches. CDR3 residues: CASTIGQANYGYTF. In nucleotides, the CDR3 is TGTGCCAGCACGATCGGACAGGCGAACTATGGCTACACCTTC.

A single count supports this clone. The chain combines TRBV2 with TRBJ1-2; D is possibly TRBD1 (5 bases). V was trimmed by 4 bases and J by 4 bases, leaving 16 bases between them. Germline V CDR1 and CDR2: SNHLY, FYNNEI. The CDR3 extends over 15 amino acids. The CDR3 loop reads CASSAGAREGYGYTF. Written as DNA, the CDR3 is TGTGCCAGCAGTGCCGGGGCACGGGAGGGCTATGGCTACACCTTC.

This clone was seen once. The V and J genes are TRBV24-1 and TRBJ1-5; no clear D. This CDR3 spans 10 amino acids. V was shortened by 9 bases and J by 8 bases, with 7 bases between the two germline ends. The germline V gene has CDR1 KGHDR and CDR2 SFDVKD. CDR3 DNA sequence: TGTGCCACCGGAGAGGAGCCCCAGCATTTT. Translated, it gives CATGEEPQHF.

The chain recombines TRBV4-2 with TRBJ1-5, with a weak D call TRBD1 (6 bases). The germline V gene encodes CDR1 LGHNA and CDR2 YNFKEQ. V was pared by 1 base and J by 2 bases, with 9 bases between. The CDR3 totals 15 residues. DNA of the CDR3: TGTGCCAGCAGCCAAGTGTCAGGGGGCAATCAGCCCCAGCATTTT. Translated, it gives CASSQVSGGNQPQHF.

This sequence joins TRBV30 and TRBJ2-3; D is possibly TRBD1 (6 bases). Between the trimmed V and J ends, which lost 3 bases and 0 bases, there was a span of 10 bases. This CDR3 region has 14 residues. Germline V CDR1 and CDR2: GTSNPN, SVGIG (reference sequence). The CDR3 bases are TGTGCCTGGAGCCGCGGACAGAGCACAGATACGCAGTATTTT. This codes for CAWSRGQSTDTQYF.

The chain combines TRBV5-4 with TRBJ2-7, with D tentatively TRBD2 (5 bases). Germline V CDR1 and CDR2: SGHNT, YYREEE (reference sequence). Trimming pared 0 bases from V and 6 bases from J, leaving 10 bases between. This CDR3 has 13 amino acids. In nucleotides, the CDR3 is TGTGCCAGCAGCTTGGCCAGGAGCGGCGAGCAGTACTTC. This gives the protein CASSLARSGEQYF. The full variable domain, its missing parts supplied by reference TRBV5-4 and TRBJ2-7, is ETGVTQSPTHLIKTRGQQVTLRCSSQSGHNTVSWYQQALGQGPQFIFQYYREEENGRGNFPPRFSGLQFPNYSSELNVNALELDDSALYLCASSLARSGEQYFGPGTRLTVT.

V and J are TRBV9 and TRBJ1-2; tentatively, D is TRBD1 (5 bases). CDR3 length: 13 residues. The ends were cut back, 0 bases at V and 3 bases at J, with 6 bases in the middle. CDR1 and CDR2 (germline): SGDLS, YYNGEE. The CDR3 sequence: CASSVGGDYGYTF. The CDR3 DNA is TGTGCCAGCAGCGTAGGGGGCGACTATGGCTACACCTTC.

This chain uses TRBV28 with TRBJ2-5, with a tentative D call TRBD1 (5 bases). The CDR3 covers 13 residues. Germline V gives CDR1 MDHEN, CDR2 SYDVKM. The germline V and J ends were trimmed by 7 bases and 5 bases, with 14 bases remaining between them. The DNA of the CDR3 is TGTGCCAGCAATTTCAGGGCGACGGAGACCCAGTACTTC. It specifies CASNFRATETQYF.

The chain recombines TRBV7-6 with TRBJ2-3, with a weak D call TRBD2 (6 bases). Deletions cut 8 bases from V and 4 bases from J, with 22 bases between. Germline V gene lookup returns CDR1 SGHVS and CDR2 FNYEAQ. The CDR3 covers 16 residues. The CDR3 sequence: CASASPEGRRADTQYF. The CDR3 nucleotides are TGTGCCAGCGCCTCCCCCGAGGGACGGAGGGCAGATACGCAGTATTTT.